These T cell receptor beta chains were read from a single sample in a study of T cell repertoires in aging, cancer and after chemotherapy. TCRdb reanalysed the multiplex PCR reads using MiXCR and keeps one entry per CDR3 protein. The sample lists over 8,500 distinct CDR3 sequences, almost 30% occurring once. The sample comprised blood. All receptors come from a human donor in good health. Each CDR3 is given with its conserved first and last residue. A D gene is named only where the DNA matches it firmly. Expanded clones are given a class, and other clones once, few, many or no size at all.

clone_size,d_call,j_call,v_call,cdr3_nt,cdr3_aa
few,NA,TRBJ2-5,TRBV10-3,TGTGCCATCAGTAACGCCGCTGGACAAGAGACCCAGTACTTC,CAISNAAGQETQYF
NA,TRBD2,TRBJ2-5,TRBV9,TGTGCCAGCAGCGTAGGCGGGAGGACTGAAACCCAGTACTTC,CASSVGGRTETQYF
few,NA,TRBJ1-1,TRBV6-5,TGTGCCAGCAGTTACTCCCTGGGAGTAATGAACACTGAAGCTTTCTTT,CASSYSLGVMNTEAFF
NA,TRBD1,TRBJ1-5,TRBV7-2,TGTGCCAGCAGCTTTACAGGGGATAATCGGCCCCAGCATTTT,CASSFTGDNRPQHF
few,NA,TRBJ2-2,TRBV19,TGTGCCAGTAGCCGGGCCGCTGGGACCGGGGAGCTGTTTTTT,CASSRAAGTGELFF
NA,TRBD2,TRBJ2-2,TRBV7-9,TGTGCCAGCACCTGGGAGGGGCCCGGGGAGCTGTTTTTT,CASTWEGPGELFF
once,TRBD1,TRBJ2-1,TRBV27,TGTGCCAGCAAACCAGGGGGTAGCAATGAGCAGTTCTTC,CASKPGGSNEQFF
few,NA,TRBJ2-2,TRBV20-1,TGCAGTTTCTACCGGGCGGCGGCGGGGGAGCTGTTTTTT,CSFYRAAAGELFF
few,TRBD2,TRBJ2-1,TRBV7-9,TGTGCCAGCAGCTCCGGGACTAGCGGGACCAATGAGCAGTTCTTC,CASSSGTSGTNEQFF
few,NA,TRBJ2-7,TRBV6-1,TGTGCCAGCAGTGAAGTGCTACAGGGCGTGGGCTCCTACGAGCAGTACTTC,CASSEVLQGVGSYEQYF
few,NA,TRBJ2-7,TRBV28,TGTGCCAGCAGCCTACGAGGGACACCCAACTCCTACGAGCAGTACTTC,CASSLRGTPNSYEQYF
NA,NA,TRBJ1-2,TRBV6-2/TRBV6-3,TGTGCCAGCAGTCAATCTAGGTATGGCTACACCTTC,CASSQSRYGYTF